One T cell receptor (beta chain) is described in this entry. Antigen: not known. TCRdb's table, derived via immunoSEQ multiplex PCR, lists solely in-frame clones and lacks some. The table has tens of thousands of clones, around nine tenths seen once. The record originates from a study of OX40 agonist ivuxolimab in advanced cancers. Germline-derived CDR1 and CDR2 are SNHLY and FYNNEI. After removal of 4 bases from V and 7 bases from J, the junction contained 8 bases not matched to a gene. The CDR3 is made up of 15 amino acids. Autoimmune disease history or systemic immunosuppression led to patients being barred. Notes on the study in general: Partial responders at 0.1-3.0 mg/kg had among the lowest clonal expansion. Dose levels from 0.1 to 3.0 mg/kg saw CD4+ and CD8+ blood T cells expand clonally by week 6.

The clonotype originates from an adult with an advanced solid tumor such as melanoma, head and neck, liver or kidney cancer. This chain joins TRBV2 and TRBJ2-5, with 11 nucleotides matching TRBD1. The source was CD4+ or CD8+ T cells sorted from blood, collected in a trial of the OX40 agonist ivuxolimab. The DNA for the CDR3 is TGTGCCAGCAGTGGGACAGGGGGCGGAGTGGTGACCCAGTACTTC. This gives the protein CASSGTGGGVVTQYF.